This T cell receptor delta chain stems from a study of gamma-delta chains in newborns, infants, children. TCRdb reanalyzed the reads using CATT. The sample consists of under 13,000 delta-chain clones, 3.5% of them appearing once. Germline values: CDR1 TSWWSYY, CDR2 QGS. The CDR3 length is 14 residues. With 4 bases removed from V and 4 bases from J, the gap between germline ends came to 13 bases. The genes are TRDV1 and TRDJ1; no definite D call. The origin of this receptor is a child who was a newborn, infant or young child, either healthy, febrile or measles-vaccinated (not recorded which). Sequencing input: blood. Here the CDR3 DNA reads TGTGCTCTTGGGGGCCCCCCAGGTGGCGATAAACTCATCTTT. This encodes CALGGPPGGDKLIF.